This T cell receptor beta chain stems from a study of Ad26.COV2.S vaccination and SARS-CoV-2 variants. Study details: Ad26.COV2.S was injected intramuscularly once or twice, 56 days apart. General observations from the study: Vaccine recipients surpassed placebo recipients in spike-specific TCR breadth.

Treatment in this sample: roughly 20 received Ad26.COV2.S at low or high dose, single or two shots; roughly 5 received placebo; per-sample allocation not given. Specimen acquisition occurred on day 63 following the initial vaccine or placebo injection. As to this clone: Its cognate antigen is unknown.

Germline CDR1 and CDR2: MGHRA and YSYEKL. The CDR3 loop spans 17 amino acids. V dropped 0 bases and J dropped 2; count of bases not matched to a gene: 5. Assay used: immunoSEQ multiplex PCR; TCRdb lists only in-frame clones, some missing. The sample has hundreds of thousands of clones, 70% to 90% seen once. The TCR comes from a person between 18 and 65 years old who received the Ad26.COV2.S COVID-19 vaccine or a placebo. The specimen was peripheral blood, collected in a trial of Ad26.COV2.S vaccine versus placebo. The V and J genes are TRBV4-1 and TRBJ1-5; 9 bases match TRBD1. The CDR3 coding sequence is TGCGCCAGCAGCCAAGAAGGGGGACAGGGCGGCAATCAGCCCCAGCATTTT. This translates into CASSQEGGQGGNQPQHF.